These 3 T cell receptor beta chains came from one sample sequenced in a study of T cell repertoires in cytomegalovirus infection. TCRdb reanalysed the reads using MiXCR and keeps one entry per CDR3 protein. The sample holds approximately 250,000 distinct CDR3 sequences, roughly 23% seen once. The sequenced sample consisted of CD8+ T cells from PBMCs. The receptor set was obtained from a human donor in good health (CMV status not recorded). Some clones in this sample may be carry-over from other donors' samples.

This chain links TRBV7-9 with TRBJ2-1; TRBD2 is a possible D gene (6 bases). Germline CDR1 is SEHNR and CDR2 is FQNEAQ (reference sequence). The ends were cut back, 3 bases at V and 2 bases at J, with 8 bases in the middle. This CDR3 is built from 14 residues. CDR3 sequence: CASSFAGTYNEQFF. The CDR3 bases are TGTGCCAGCAGCTTCGCGGGGACCTACAATGAGCAGTTCTTC. The whole variable domain, remainder taken from reference TRBV7-9 and TRBJ2-1, is DTGVSQNPRHKITKRGQNVTFRCDPISEHNRLYWYRQTLGQGPEFLTYFQNEAQLEKSRLLSDRFSAERPKGSFSTLEIQRTEQGDSAMYLCASSFAGTYNEQFFGPGTRLTVL.

There are many counts of this clonotype. The CDR3 loop reads CASIPGQGFNNEQFF. The DNA of the CDR3 is TGTGCCAGCATTCCGGGACAGGGGTTCAACAATGAGCAGTTCTTC. The chain has TRBV6-1 and TRBJ2-1, with 10 bases identical to TRBD1. The V gene's germline CDR1 is MNHNS and CDR2 SASEGT. Trimming cost V 7 bases and J 5 bases; bases outside gene matches: 8. The CDR3 loop spans 15 amino acids.

This clonotype was detected a few times. The chain's CDR3 is CASSLNSGPVEEKLFF. Written as DNA, the CDR3 is TGTGCCAGCAGCTTAAACTCAGGACCAGTCGAGGAAAAACTGTTTTTT. V usage is TRBV7-9 and J usage is TRBJ1-4; no reliable D call. V lost 2 bases to trimming and J lost 8 bases, with 18 bases between them. The CDR3 has 16 residues. CDR1 is SEHNR, CDR2 FQNEAQ, per germline (reference sequence).